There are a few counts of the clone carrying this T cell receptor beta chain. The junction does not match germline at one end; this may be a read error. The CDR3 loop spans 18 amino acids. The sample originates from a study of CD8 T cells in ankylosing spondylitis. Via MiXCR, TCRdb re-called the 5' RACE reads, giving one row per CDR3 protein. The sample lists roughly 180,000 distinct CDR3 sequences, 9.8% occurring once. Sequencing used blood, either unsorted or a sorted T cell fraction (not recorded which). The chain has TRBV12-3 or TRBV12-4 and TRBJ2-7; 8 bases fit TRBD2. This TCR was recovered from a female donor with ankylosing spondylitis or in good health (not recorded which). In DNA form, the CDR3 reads TGTGCCTGCAGTTTAGCGGGGCGTGCAGATCCTTACTCCTACGAGCAGTACTTC. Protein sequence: CACSLAGRADPYSYEQYF.